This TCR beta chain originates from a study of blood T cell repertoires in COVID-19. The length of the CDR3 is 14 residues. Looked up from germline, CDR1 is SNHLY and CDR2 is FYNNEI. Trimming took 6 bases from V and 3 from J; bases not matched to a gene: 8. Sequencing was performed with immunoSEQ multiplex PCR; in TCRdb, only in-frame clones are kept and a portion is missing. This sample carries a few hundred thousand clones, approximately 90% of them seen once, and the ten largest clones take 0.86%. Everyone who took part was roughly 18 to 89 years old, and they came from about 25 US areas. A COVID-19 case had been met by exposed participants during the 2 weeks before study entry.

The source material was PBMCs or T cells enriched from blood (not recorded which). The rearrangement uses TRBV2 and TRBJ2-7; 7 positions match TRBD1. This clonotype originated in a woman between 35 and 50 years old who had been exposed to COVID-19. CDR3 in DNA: TGTGCCAGCAGAGACCGGGACAGCTACTACGAGCAGTACTTC. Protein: CASRDRDSYYEQYF.